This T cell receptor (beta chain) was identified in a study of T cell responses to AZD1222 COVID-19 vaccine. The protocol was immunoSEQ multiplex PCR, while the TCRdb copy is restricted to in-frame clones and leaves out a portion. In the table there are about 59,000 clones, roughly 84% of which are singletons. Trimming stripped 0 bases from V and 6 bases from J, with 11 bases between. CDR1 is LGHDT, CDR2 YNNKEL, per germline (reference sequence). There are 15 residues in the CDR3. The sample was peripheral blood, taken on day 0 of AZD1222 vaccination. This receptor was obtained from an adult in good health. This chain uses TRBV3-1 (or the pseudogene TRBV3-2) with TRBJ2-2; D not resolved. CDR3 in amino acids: CASSQDLGFPGELFF. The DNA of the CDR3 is TGTGCCAGCAGCCAAGATCTGGGTTTCCCCGGGGAGCTGTTTTTT.